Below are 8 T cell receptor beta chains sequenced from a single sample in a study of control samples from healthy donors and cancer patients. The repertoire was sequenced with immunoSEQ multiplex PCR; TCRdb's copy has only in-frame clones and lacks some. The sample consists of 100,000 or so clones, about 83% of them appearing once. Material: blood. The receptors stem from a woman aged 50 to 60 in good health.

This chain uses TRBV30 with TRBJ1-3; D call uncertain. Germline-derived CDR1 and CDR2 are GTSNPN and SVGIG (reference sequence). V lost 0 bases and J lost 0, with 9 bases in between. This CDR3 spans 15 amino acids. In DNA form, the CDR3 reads TGTGCCTGGAGTGTAGGTCGGATCTCTGGAAACACCATATATTTT. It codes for CAWSVGRISGNTIYF.

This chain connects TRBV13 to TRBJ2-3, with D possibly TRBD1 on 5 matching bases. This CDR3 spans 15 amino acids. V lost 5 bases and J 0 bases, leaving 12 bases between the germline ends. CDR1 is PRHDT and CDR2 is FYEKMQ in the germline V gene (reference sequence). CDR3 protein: CASSLRQTSTDTQYF. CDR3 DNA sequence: TGTGCCAGCAGCCTAAGACAGACAAGCACAGATACGCAGTATTTT.

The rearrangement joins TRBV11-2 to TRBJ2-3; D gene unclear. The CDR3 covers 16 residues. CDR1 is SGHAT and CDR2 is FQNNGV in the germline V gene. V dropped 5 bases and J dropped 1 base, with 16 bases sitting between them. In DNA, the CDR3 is TGTGCCAGCAGCAAGGCGGCTAGACGAGGCACAGATACGCAGTATTTT. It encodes CASSKAARRGTDTQYF. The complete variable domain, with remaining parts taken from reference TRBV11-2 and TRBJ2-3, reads EAGVAQSPRYKIIEKRQSVAFWCNPISGHATLYWYQQILGQGPKLLIQFQNNGVVDDSQLPKDRFSAERLKGVDSTLKIQPAKLEDSAVYLCASSKAARRGTDTQYFGPGTRLTVL.

The CDR3 DNA follows: TGTGCCAGCAGACTTAGCGGGGGGTTGTACAATGAGCAGTTCTTC. Amino acid sequence: CASRLSGGLYNEQFF. The chain has TRBV6-6 and TRBJ2-1; 10 nucleotides agree with TRBD2. This CDR3 is built from 15 residues. Germline CDR1 reads MNHNY; CDR2 reads SVGAGI (reference sequence). V lost 6 bases to trimming and J lost 4 bases; unmatched junction nucleotides: 6.

CDR3 residues: CASSGQGLGPQHF. The DNA for the CDR3 is TGTGCCAGCAGCGGACAGGGTTTGGGGCCCCAGCATTTT. The chain links TRBV2 to TRBJ1-5; the match to TRBD1 covers 8 bases. CDR3 length equals 13 residues. Trimming cost V 6 bases and J 9 bases; bases outside gene matches: 7. CDR1 and CDR2 (germline): SNHLY, FYNNEI.

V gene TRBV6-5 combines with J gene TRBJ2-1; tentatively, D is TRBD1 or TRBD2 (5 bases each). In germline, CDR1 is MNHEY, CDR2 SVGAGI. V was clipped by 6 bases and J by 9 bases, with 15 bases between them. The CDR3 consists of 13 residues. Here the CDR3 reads CASSPSTGGEQFF. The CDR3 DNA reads TGTGCCAGCAGCCCCTCCACTGGGGGTGAGCAGTTCTTC.

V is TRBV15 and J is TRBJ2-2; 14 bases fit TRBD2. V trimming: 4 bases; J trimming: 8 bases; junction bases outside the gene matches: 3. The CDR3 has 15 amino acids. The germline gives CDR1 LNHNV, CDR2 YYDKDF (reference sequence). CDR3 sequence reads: CATSTGLAGGGELFF. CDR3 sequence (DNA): TGTGCCACCAGCACCGGACTAGCGGGGGGTGGGGAGCTGTTTTTT.

CDR3 loop: CASSQGEGKETQYF. In nucleotides, the CDR3 is TGTGCCAGCAGCCAAGGGGAGGGGAAAGAGACCCAGTACTTC. The chain couples TRBV4-2 to TRBJ2-5; 7 bases fit TRBD2. Unmatched junction bases numbered 2, after V lost 1 base and J lost 3 bases. This CDR3 spans 14 amino acids. CDR1 is LGHNA, CDR2 YNFKEQ, per germline.